This note documents a single T cell receptor (beta chain) sequence. The antigen remains undetermined. The CDR3 covers 16 residues. CDR1 and CDR2 from the germline V gene are SGDLS and YYNGEE. V lost 1 base to trimming and J lost 5 bases; unmatched junction nucleotides: 9. CD45RO-negative CD8 cells positively selected for CCR7 made up the naive population, which excluded terminally differentiated effector memory CD45RA+ cells. The data originate from a study of shared clonotypes between healthy human individuals. Findings of the study overall: The sole specimen, blood, was sampled, and tissue repertoires likely differ.

The protocol was immunoSEQ multiplex PCR, while the TCRdb copy is restricted to in-frame clones and leaves out a portion. The sample lists hundreds of thousands of clones; about 96% were seen once. This sequence joins TRBV9 and TRBJ2-1; 7 positions match TRBD2. The receptor comes from a woman in her twenties or thirties in good health. Sequences were obtained from naive CD8+ T cells sorted from blood. CDR3 coding DNA: TGTGCCAGCAGCGTAACGCAGCGGGGAAGCCACAATGAGCAGTTCTTC. Its translation is CASSVTQRGSHNEQFF.